These 5 T cell receptor beta chains originate from one sample sequenced in a study of identical twins. TCRdb used MiXCR to reprocess the 5' RACE reads, holding one entry per CDR3 protein. The sample carries around 690,000 distinct CDR3 sequences, approximately 21% recorded once. The sample also formed part of further work on T cells expressing NK-cell markers.

The specimen sequenced was PBMCs. The receptors come from a woman under 30 in good health.

This clonotype has more than one count but fewer than ten. This chain links TRBV28 with TRBJ2-1, with 11 bases fitting TRBD2. V trimming: 7 bases; J trimming: 0 bases; junction bases outside the gene matches: 8. This CDR3 spans 17 amino acids. Germline V lookup: CDR1 MDHEN, CDR2 SYDVKM. The CDR3 sequence is CASTPGTSGNSYNEQFF. DNA of the CDR3: TGTGCCAGCACCCCCGGGACTAGCGGAAACTCCTACAATGAGCAGTTCTTC. The complete variable domain, with remaining parts taken from reference TRBV28 and TRBJ2-1, reads DVKVTQSSRYLVKRTGEKVFLECVQDMDHENMFWYRQDPGLGLRLIYFSYDVKMKEKGDIPEGYSVSREKKERFSLILESASTNQTSMYLCASTPGTSGNSYNEQFFGPGTRLTVL.

V usage is TRBV5-1 and J usage is TRBJ2-7, with D possibly being TRBD1 or TRBD2 (5 bases each). Germline V gives CDR1 SGHRS, CDR2 YFSETQ. The V end was cut by 4 bases, the J end by 5 bases, with 16 bases between. CDR3 length equals 14 residues. CDR3 protein: CASSPRDPSDEQYF. For the CDR3, the DNA is TGCGCCAGCAGCCCTCGGGACCCCTCGGACGAGCAGTACTTC. Drawing the rest from reference TRBV5-1 and TRBJ2-7, the complete variable domain is KAGVTQTPRYLIKTRGQQVTLSCSPISGHRSVSWYQQTPGQGLQFLFEYFSETQRNKGNFPGRFSGRQFSNSRSEMNVSTLELGDSALYLCASSPRDPSDEQYFGPGTRLTVT.

V and J are TRBV5-5 and TRBJ2-1, with D possibly being TRBD2 (7 bases). The germline V and J ends were trimmed by 4 bases and 6 bases, with 17 bases remaining between them. CDR1 is SGHKS, CDR2 YYEKEE, per germline (reference sequence). The CDR3 runs 15 residues. CDR3 in DNA: TGTGCCAGCAGCGTCACGGGGGGCTCCCTCAATGAGCAGTTCTTC. It yields the protein CASSVTGGSLNEQFF.

The chain employs TRBV10-3 and TRBJ2-3; D call uncertain. Trimming cost V 6 bases and J 6 bases, with 10 bases left between them. Germline V gene sequence: CDR1 ENHRY, CDR2 SYGVKD. The CDR3 has 12 amino acids. CDR3 nucleotide sequence: TGTGCCATCAGCGACGTGGAGGATACGCAGTATTTT. Amino acids: CAISDVEDTQYF.

The chain employs TRBV20-1 and TRBJ2-2; 10 bases match TRBD2. V trimming: 6 bases; J trimming: 7 bases; junction bases outside the gene matches: 8. This CDR3 has 14 residues. Germline CDR1 and CDR2: DFQATT and SNEGSKA (reference sequence). In DNA form, the CDR3 reads TGCAGTGCGCCTAGCGGGAGAAAGGTCGGGGAGCTGTTTTTT. This codes for CSAPSGRKVGELFF.